This T cell receptor beta chain was retrieved from a study of T cells in Graves' hyperthyroidism and ophthalmopathy. The V gene's germline CDR1 is SNHLY and CDR2 FYNNEI. This CDR3 is 13 amino acids long. Between the trimmed V and J ends, which lost 4 bases and 5 bases, there was a span of 12 bases. The TCR beta CDR3 regions underwent amplification using RNA transcripts as the source. HTBI primers were employed in a first-round RT-PCR of the TCR CDR3. MiXCR was run by TCRdb on the multiplex PCR reads, yielding one entry per CDR3 protein. The table includes fewer than 700,000 distinct CDR3 sequences, roughly 18% detected once. Findings of the study overall: The blood repertoire included most of the expanded thyroid clonotypes above 0.001.

Ophthalmopathy patients all had a Clinical Activity Score of at least 3, a NOSPECS grade of at least 4 and disease under 3 months old. As concerns this clonotype: Its antigen is not identified.

Material: blood. The TCR sequence derives from a woman between 18 and 29 years old with Graves' ophthalmopathy. The rearrangement joins TRBV2 to TRBJ2-7; D is perhaps TRBD2 (7 bases). The CDR3 DNA follows: TGTGCCAGCAGTGGGGGGGGCCGTGACGAGCAGTACTTC. Its translation: CASSGGGRDEQYF.